A single sample is the source of the 10 T cell receptor beta chains below, sequenced in a study of beta chain features in type 1 diabetes. Every isolated RNA sample was fully reverse transcribed, so sequencing captured expressed TCRB transcripts. Only in-frame clones appear in the TCRdb table, and some are missing; sequencing was by immunoSEQ multiplex PCR. The sample holds over 350,000 clones, more than 12% seen once. Source material: naive CD4+ T cells from blood. The receptors stem from a woman aged 18-29 years in good health.

The CDR3 sequence is CASSHAFGTGSYEQYF. DNA for the CDR3: TGTGCCAGCAGCCATGCCTTCGGGACAGGGTCCTACGAGCAGTACTTC. This chain uses TRBV14 with TRBJ2-7; TRBD1 matches 9 bases. This CDR3 has 16 residues. In germline, CDR1 is SGHDN, CDR2 FVKESK. V shed 3 bases, J shed 1 base, and the junction held 7 bases outside the gene matches. Together with reference TRBV14 and TRBJ2-7, the CDR3 gives the full variable domain: EAGVTQFPSHSVIEKGQTVTLRCDPISGHDNLYWYRRVMGKEIKFLLHFVKESKQDESGMPNNRFLAERTGGTYSTLKVQPAELEDSGVYFCASSHAFGTGSYEQYFGPGTRLTVT.

This clone has more than one count but fewer than ten. The rearrangement joins TRBV25-1 to TRBJ1-5, with D possibly matching TRBD1 (5 bases). The CDR3 extends over 16 amino acids. V gave up 7 bases and J gave up 1 base, with 17 bases separating them. Germline CDR1 MGHDK, CDR2 SYGVNS. The CDR3: CASNPRRGSSNQPQHF. DNA of the CDR3: TGTGCCAGCAATCCCCGTAGGGGATCGAGCAATCAGCCCCAGCATTTT.

The CDR3 here is CASSSLRTSGRTDTQYF. The CDR3 DNA reads TGTGCCAGCAGTTCCCTACGGACTAGCGGGAGAACAGATACGCAGTATTTT. The chain recombines TRBV27 with TRBJ2-3, with 13 positions matching TRBD2. The CDR3 has 17 amino acids. Germline loops: CDR1 MNHEY, CDR2 SMNVEV (reference sequence). Germline trimming cut 4 bases from V and 3 bases from J; bases unmatched to any gene: 7.

J is TRBJ2-3 and V is TRBV5-1; TRBD1 matches 7 bases. Germline V gene lookup returns CDR1 SGHRS and CDR2 YFSETQ. V shed 0 bases, J shed 7 bases, and the junction held 8 bases outside the gene matches. The CDR3 loop spans 15 amino acids. CDR3: CASSLAWQTGNTQYF. CDR3 DNA: TGCGCCAGCAGCTTGGCCTGGCAGACAGGGAATACGCAGTATTTT.

This clone came up a few times. The rearrangement joins TRBV5-1 to TRBJ2-7; 9 positions agree with TRBD1. With V trimmed by 4 bases and J by 2 bases, 7 bases remained unmatched. CDR1 is SGHRS and CDR2 is YFSETQ in the germline V gene. The CDR3 consists of 15 residues. CDR3 loop: CASSVVTGGPYEQYF. The CDR3 coding sequence is TGCGCCAGCAGCGTCGTGACAGGGGGACCCTACGAGCAGTACTTC. The entire variable domain, with the rest obtained from reference TRBV5-1 and TRBJ2-7, is as follows: KAGVTQTPRYLIKTRGQQVTLSCSPISGHRSVSWYQQTPGQGLQFLFEYFSETQRNKGNFPGRFSGRQFSNSRSEMNVSTLELGDSALYLCASSVVTGGPYEQYFGPGTRLTVT.

This clone was picked up a small number of times. This chain connects TRBV5-4 to TRBJ2-5; no clear D. Germline V gene lookup returns CDR1 SGHNT and CDR2 YYREEE (reference sequence). The CDR3 runs to 13 residues. With 5 bases removed from V and 2 bases from J, the gap between germline ends came to 10 bases. The CDR3 DNA sequence: TGTGCCAGCAGTGTGGTCCAGCAAGAGACCCAGTACTTC. As protein: CASSVVQQETQYF. The variable domain in full, completed from reference TRBV5-4 and TRBJ2-5, reads ETGVTQSPTHLIKTRGQQVTLRCSSQSGHNTVSWYQQALGQGPQFIFQYYREEENGRGNFPPRFSGLQFPNYSSELNVNALELDDSALYLCASSVVQQETQYFGPGTRLLVL.

This sequence joins TRBV27 and TRBJ1-3, with no clear D. This CDR3 spans 14 amino acids. Trimming took 4 bases from V and 0 from J, leaving 7 bases between them. CDR1 and CDR2 (germline): MNHEY, SMNVEV (reference sequence). This chain's CDR3 is CASSSEVSGNTIYF. CDR3 nucleotide sequence: TGTGCCAGCAGTTCAGAGGTCTCTGGAAACACCATATATTTT.

The chain employs TRBV30 and TRBJ2-7; D uncertain. The V and J ends lost 4 bases and 3 bases respectively, with 13 bases between them. This CDR3 spans 13 amino acids. Germline-derived CDR1 and CDR2 are GTSNPN and SVGIG (reference sequence). The CDR3 is CAWISAGIYEQYF. CDR3 DNA: TGTGCCTGGATAAGCGCCGGTATCTACGAGCAGTACTTC.

The rearrangement uses TRBV18 and TRBJ2-4; 10 nucleotides agree with TRBD1. Trimming took 3 bases from V and 6 from J; bases not matched to a gene: 11. This CDR3 is built from 17 residues. Germline lookup yields CDR1 KGHSH and CDR2 LQKENI. In DNA form, the CDR3 reads TGTGCCAGCTCACCCCTATCGGGACAGGGGAACGCAAACATTCAGTACTTC. Its protein product is CASSPLSGQGNANIQYF.

This clone was counted a few times. V usage is TRBV9 and J usage is TRBJ1-2; the D gene is possibly TRBD1 (6 bases). Trimming left V 3 bases short and J 8 bases short, with 23 bases between. The germline V gene has CDR1 SGDLS and CDR2 YYNGEE. The CDR3 covers 16 residues. CDR3 sequence (DNA): TGTGCCAGCAGCGCCGACCAGGGGTGGGTTATCGGCGGCTACACCTTC. This gives the protein CASSADQGWVIGGYTF.